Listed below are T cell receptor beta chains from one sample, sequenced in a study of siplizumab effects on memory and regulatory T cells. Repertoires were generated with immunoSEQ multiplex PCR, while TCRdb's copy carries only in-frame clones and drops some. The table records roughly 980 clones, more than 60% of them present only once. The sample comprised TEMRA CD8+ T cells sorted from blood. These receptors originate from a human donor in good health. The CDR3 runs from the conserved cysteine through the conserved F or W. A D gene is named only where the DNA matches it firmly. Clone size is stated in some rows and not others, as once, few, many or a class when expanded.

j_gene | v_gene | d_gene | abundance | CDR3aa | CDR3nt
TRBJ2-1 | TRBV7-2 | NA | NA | CASSLSGYNEQFF | TGTGCCAGCAGCCTCAGCGGCTACAATGAGCAGTTCTTC
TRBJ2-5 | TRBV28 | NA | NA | CASSLPGQETQYF | TGTGCCAGCAGTTTACCGGGCCAAGAGACCCAGTACTTC
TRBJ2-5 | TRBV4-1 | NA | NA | CASRGSNETQYF | TGCGCCAGCAGAGGTAGCAACGAGACCCAGTACTTC
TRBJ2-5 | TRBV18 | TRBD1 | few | CASSPSPGQGGEETQYF | TGTGCCAGCTCACCTTCACCGGGACAGGGTGGCGAGGAGACCCAGTACTTC
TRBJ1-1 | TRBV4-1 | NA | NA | CASSQGQGKAFF | TGCGCCAGCAGCCAAGGGCAGGGAAAAGCTTTCTTT
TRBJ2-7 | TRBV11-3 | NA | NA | CASSLRIGVLRF | TGTGCCAGCAGCTTGAGGATAGGGGTACTTCGTTTC
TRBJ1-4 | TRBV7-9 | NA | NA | CASSLGGSDEKLFF | TGTGCCAGCAGCTTAGGCGGTTCGGATGAAAAACTGTTTTTT
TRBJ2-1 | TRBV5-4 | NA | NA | CASSLSYNEQFF | TGTGCCAGCAGCTTGTCCTACAATGAGCAGTTCTTC
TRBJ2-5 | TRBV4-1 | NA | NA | CASSHGSGTQYF | TGCGCCAGCAGCCACGGATCGGGGACCCAGTACTTC
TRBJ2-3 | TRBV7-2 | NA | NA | CASSGVVAQYF | TGTGCCAGCAGCGGCGTAGTGGCGCAGTATTTT
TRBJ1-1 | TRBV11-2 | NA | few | CASSSFGGQGMTEAFF | TGTGCCAGCAGTTCCTTTGGGGGGCAGGGAATGACTGAAGCTTTCTTT
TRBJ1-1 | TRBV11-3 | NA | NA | CASSLDRELLNTEAFF | TGTGCCAGCAGCTTAGACAGGGAACTCTTGAACACTGAAGCTTTCTTT
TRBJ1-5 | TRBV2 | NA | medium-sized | CASSDRESPNQPQHF | TGTGCCAGCAGTGACCGGGAATCCCCCAATCAGCCCCAGCATTTT
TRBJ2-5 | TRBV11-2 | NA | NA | CASSLGNGGVETQYF | TGTGCCAGCAGCTTAGGGAACGGGGGCGTGGAGACCCAGTACTTC
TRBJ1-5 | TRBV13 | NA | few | CASSYSNQPQHF | TGTGCCAGCAGCTATAGCAATCAGCCCCAGCATTTT
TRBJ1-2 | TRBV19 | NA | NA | CASSISQANYGYTF | TGTGCCAGTAGTATTTCACAGGCTAACTATGGCTACACCTTC
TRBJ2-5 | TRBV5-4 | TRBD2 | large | CASRRLAGVQETQYF | TGTGCCAGCAGAAGACTAGCGGGGGTCCAAGAGACCCAGTACTTC
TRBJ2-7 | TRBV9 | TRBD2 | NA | CASSPWEGLYEQYF | TGTGCCAGCAGCCCTTGGGAGGGCCTCTACGAGCAGTACTTC
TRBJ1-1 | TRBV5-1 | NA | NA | CASSLGGHGNTEAFF | TGCGCCAGCAGCTTGGGGGGTCATGGGAACACTGAAGCTTTCTTT
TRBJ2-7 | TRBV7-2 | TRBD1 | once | CASRRTGTAYEQYF | TGTGCCAGCAGGCGGACAGGGACGGCCTACGAGCAGTACTTC
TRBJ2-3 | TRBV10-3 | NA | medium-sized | CAISEKAGRRTDTQYF | TGTGCCATCAGTGAGAAGGCGGGGAGGAGAACAGATACGCAGTATTTT
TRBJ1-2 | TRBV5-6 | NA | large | CASSFEGGYGYTF | TGTGCCAGCAGCTTCGAGGGGGGCTACGGCTACACCTTC
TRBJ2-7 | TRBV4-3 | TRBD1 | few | CASSQTGSYEQYF | TGCGCCAGCAGCCAGACAGGGTCCTACGAGCAGTACTTC
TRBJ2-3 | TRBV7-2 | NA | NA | CASGVRSGTDTQYF | TGTGCCAGTGGGGTCCGGTCTGGCACAGATACGCAGTATTTT
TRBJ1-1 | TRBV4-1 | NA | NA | CASSQVQGNTEAFF | TGCGCCAGCAGCCAAGTTCAGGGAAACACTGAAGCTTTCTTT
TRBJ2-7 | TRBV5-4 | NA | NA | CASSLMGGPSYEQYF | TGTGCCAGCAGCTTGATGGGGGGACCCTCCTACGAGCAGTACTTC
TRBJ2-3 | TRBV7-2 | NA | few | CASSLGTYSTDTQYF | TGTGCCAGCAGCTTAGGAACATATAGCACAGATACGCAGTATTTT
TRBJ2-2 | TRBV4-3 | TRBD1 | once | CASSQGTTGFAGELFF | TGCGCCAGCAGCCAAGGCACGACAGGGTTCGCCGGGGAGCTGTTTTTT
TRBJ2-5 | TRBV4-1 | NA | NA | CASSPYYGVKTQYF | TGTGCCAGCAGCCCCTATTACGGGGTGAAGACCCAGTACTTC
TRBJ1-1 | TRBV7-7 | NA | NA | CASSQDPQKLEAFF | TGCGCCAGCAGCCAAGATCCACAGAAGCTTGAAGCTTTCTTT
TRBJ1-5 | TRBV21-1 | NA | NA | CASTHIDPKGSNQPQHF | TGTGCCAGCACCCACATCGACCCGAAGGGTAGCAATCAGCCCCAGCATTTT
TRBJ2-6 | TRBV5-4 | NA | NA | CASSFSGFSGANVLTF | TGTGCCAGCAGCTTTAGTGGATTTTCTGGGGCCAACGTCCTGACTTTC
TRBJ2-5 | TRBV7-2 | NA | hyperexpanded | CASSLGTLQETQYF | TGTGCCAGCAGCCTAGGGACTCTTCAAGAGACCCAGTACTTC
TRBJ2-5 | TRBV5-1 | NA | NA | CASSFRETQYF | TGCGCCAGCAGCTTCAGAGAGACCCAGTACTTC
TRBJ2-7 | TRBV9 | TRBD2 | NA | CASSPWEGLYEQYF | TGTGCCAGCAGCCCTTGGGAGGGCCTCTACGAGCAGTACTTC
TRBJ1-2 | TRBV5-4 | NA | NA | CASSPQGTSWGYTF | TGTGCCAGCAGCCCACAGGGAACCTCTTGGGGCTACACCTTC
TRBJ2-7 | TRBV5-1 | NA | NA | CASSLPGDRSYEQYF | TGCGCCAGCAGCCTGCCGGGTGATAGGTCCTACGAGCAGTACTTC
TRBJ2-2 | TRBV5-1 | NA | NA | CASSLGGPAGELFF | TGCGCCAGCAGCTTAGGGGGTCCGGCCGGGGAGCTGTTTTTT
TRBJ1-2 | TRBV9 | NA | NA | CASSVGPRGTNYGYTF | TGTGCCAGCAGCGTAGGACCACGGGGCACTAACTATGGCTACACCTTC
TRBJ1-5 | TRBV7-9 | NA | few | CASSLGNQPQHF | TGTGCCAGCAGCTTAGGGAATCAGCCCCAGCATTTT
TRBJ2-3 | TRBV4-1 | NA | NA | CASLTDGGSTDTQYF | TGCGCCAGCCTCACGGACGGGGGTAGCACAGATACGCAGTATTTT
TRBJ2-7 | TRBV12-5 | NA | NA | CASGLLSYEQYF | TGTGCTAGTGGTTTGTTGTCCTACGAGCAGTACTTC
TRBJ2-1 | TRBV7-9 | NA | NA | CASSGGPLGGELDEQFF | TGTGCCAGCAGCGGGGGGCCTCTCGGCGGGGAATTAGATGAGCAGTTCTTC
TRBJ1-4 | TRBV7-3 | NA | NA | CASSLVGDTNEKLFF | TGTGCCAGCAGCTTAGTTGGAGACACTAATGAAAAACTGTTTTTT
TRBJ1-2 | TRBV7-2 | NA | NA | CASSTTPFSAGYTF | TGTGCCAGCAGCACAACCCCGTTTTCTGCCGGCTACACCTTC
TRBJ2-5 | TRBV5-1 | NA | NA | CASSLGRVRALQETQYF | TGCGCCAGCAGCTTGGGCAGGGTTAGGGCATTGCAAGAGACCCAGTACTTC
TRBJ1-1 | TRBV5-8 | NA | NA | CASSLLENTEAFF | TGTGCCAGCAGCTTGTTGGAGAACACTGAAGCTTTCTTT
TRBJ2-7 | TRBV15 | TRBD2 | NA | CATSRDPKPERGGWYEQYF | TGTGCCACCAGCAGAGATCCTAAGCCGGAGCGGGGGGGCTGGTACGAGCAGTACTTC
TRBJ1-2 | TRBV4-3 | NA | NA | CASSQRWYSGYYGYTF | TGCGCCAGCAGCCAAAGATGGTACAGCGGATACTATGGCTACACCTTC
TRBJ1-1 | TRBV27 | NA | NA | CASSDPESEAFF | TGTGCCAGCAGTGACCCCGAGTCTGAAGCTTTCTTT
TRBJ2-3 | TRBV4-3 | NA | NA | CASSQATWDTQYF | TGCGCCAGCAGCCAAGCTACTTGGGATACGCAGTATTTT
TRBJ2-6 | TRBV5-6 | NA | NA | CASSPVLRHSGANVLTF | TGTGCCAGCAGCCCCGTGCTGAGGCACTCTGGGGCCAACGTCCTGACTTTC
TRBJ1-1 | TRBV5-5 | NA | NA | CASSLGLNTEAFF | TGTGCCAGCAGCTTGGGACTGAACACTGAAGCTTTCTTT
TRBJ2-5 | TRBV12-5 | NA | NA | CASGLAGLAKETQYF | TGTGCTAGTGGTTTGGCGGGACTGGCTAAAGAGACCCAGTACTTC